These T cell receptor beta chains were read from a single sample in a study of T cell responses to AZD1222 COVID-19 vaccine. The protocol was immunoSEQ multiplex PCR, while the TCRdb copy is restricted to in-frame clones and leaves out a portion. The sample yields about 110,000 clones, around 92% seen once. The sample here was peripheral blood, taken 28 days after the second AZD1222 dose. The receptors here all came from an adult who received the AZD1222 COVID-19 vaccine. The CDR3 runs from the conserved cysteine through the conserved F or W. D genes are given only for firm matches. The size entry is marked missing in some rows and otherwise reads once, few, many or a size class.

d_call: -; clone_size: -; j_call: TRBJ1-5; v_call: TRBV7-9; cdr3_nt: TGTGCCAGCAGCTCGGTCGTAGGACCTTATAGCAATCAGCCCCAGCATTTT; cdr3_aa: CASSSVVGPYSNQPQHF
d_call: TRBD1; clone_size: few; j_call: TRBJ2-3; v_call: TRBV5-1; cdr3_nt: TGCGCCAGCTCCGGACAGGGGGTGGTTGAGGATACGCAGTATTTT; cdr3_aa: CASSGQGVVEDTQYF
d_call: TRBD2; clone_size: -; j_call: TRBJ2-1; v_call: TRBV27; cdr3_nt: TGTGCCAGCAGTTTATATAAAGTGTCGGGAGGCAATGAGCAGTTCTTC; cdr3_aa: CASSLYKVSGGNEQFF
d_call: -; clone_size: -; j_call: TRBJ2-5; v_call: TRBV6-2/TRBV6-3; cdr3_nt: TGTGCCAGCAGCCCTGTGGGGTTTGGTTACCAAGAGACCCAGTACTTC; cdr3_aa: CASSPVGFGYQETQYF
d_call: -; clone_size: -; j_call: TRBJ2-7; v_call: TRBV19; cdr3_nt: TGTGCCAGTAGTGAAGGGCCTCTGAGGTCCTACGAGCAGTACTTC; cdr3_aa: CASSEGPLRSYEQYF
d_call: -; clone_size: -; j_call: TRBJ2-3; v_call: TRBV15; cdr3_nt: TGTGCCACCAGTAAATCGAGGGTGGCCAACACAGATACGCAGTATTTT; cdr3_aa: CATSKSRVANTDTQYF
d_call: TRBD2; clone_size: once; j_call: TRBJ2-1; v_call: TRBV27; cdr3_nt: TGTGCCAGCAGTCCCGATCGGGCGGGAGGGCTCTCCAATGAGCAGTTCTTC; cdr3_aa: CASSPDRAGGLSNEQFF
d_call: -; clone_size: -; j_call: TRBJ2-1; v_call: TRBV28; cdr3_nt: TGTGCAAGCAGCGGAACCAAATTATCCTACAATGAGCAGTTCTTC; cdr3_aa: CASSGTKLSYNEQFF
d_call: -; clone_size: -; j_call: TRBJ2-3; v_call: TRBV7-2; cdr3_nt: TGTGCCAGCAGCTTTCTTGGACCAAGCACAGATACGCAGTATTTT; cdr3_aa: CASSFLGPSTDTQYF
d_call: TRBD1; clone_size: -; j_call: TRBJ2-7; v_call: TRBV5-1; cdr3_nt: TGCGCCAGCAGCTTACAGACAGGGGGTATCAACGAGCAGTACTTC; cdr3_aa: CASSLQTGGINEQYF
d_call: -; clone_size: -; j_call: TRBJ1-4; v_call: TRBV28; cdr3_nt: TGTGCCAGCAGTGCCTTAGGCGCTAATGAAAAACTGTTTTTT; cdr3_aa: CASSALGANEKLFF
d_call: -; clone_size: -; j_call: TRBJ1-5; v_call: TRBV11-2; cdr3_nt: TGTGCCAGCAGCTTAGGAAGTAATAGCAATCAGCCCCAGCATTTT; cdr3_aa: CASSLGSNSNQPQHF
d_call: -; clone_size: few; j_call: TRBJ2-7; v_call: TRBV7-2; cdr3_nt: TGTGCCAGCAGCCCCGGTTACAGCAAAGGAGTCGAGCAGTACTTC; cdr3_aa: CASSPGYSKGVEQYF
d_call: -; clone_size: -; j_call: TRBJ1-2; v_call: TRBV28; cdr3_nt: TGTGCCAGCAGTTTACGACCCTATGGCTACACCTTC; cdr3_aa: CASSLRPYGYTF
d_call: -; clone_size: -; j_call: TRBJ2-2; v_call: TRBV5-4; cdr3_nt: TGTGCCACCCCGTACACCGGGGAGCTGTTTTTT; cdr3_aa: CATPYTGELFF
d_call: TRBD1; clone_size: -; j_call: TRBJ2-7; v_call: TRBV29-1; cdr3_nt: TGCAGCGTCGCTAGTAGGGACAGACTATACGAGCAGTACTTC; cdr3_aa: CSVASRDRLYEQYF
d_call: -; clone_size: once; j_call: TRBJ1-4; v_call: TRBV28; cdr3_nt: TGTGCCAGCAGTTTACTGGGGGCGGCTGAAAAACTGTTTTTT; cdr3_aa: CASSLLGAAEKLFF
d_call: -; clone_size: -; j_call: TRBJ1-2; v_call: TRBV18; cdr3_nt: TGTGCCAGCTCACCTTTACAGGGCGGGTATGGCTACACCTTC; cdr3_aa: CASSPLQGGYGYTF
d_call: -; clone_size: -; j_call: TRBJ2-7; v_call: TRBV12-3/TRBV12-4; cdr3_nt: TGTGCCAGCAGTTACCGATCCCTAGAGCAGTACTTC; cdr3_aa: CASSYRSLEQYF
d_call: TRBD1; clone_size: -; j_call: TRBJ2-4; v_call: TRBV19; cdr3_nt: TGTGCCAGTAGTATCCACTGGGACAGGGGTCGTTCCAAAAACATTCAGTACTTC; cdr3_aa: CASSIHWDRGRSKNIQYF
d_call: TRBD1; clone_size: -; j_call: TRBJ1-1; v_call: TRBV6-1; cdr3_nt: TGTGCCACCCAGGACAGGCCGAACACTGAAGCTTTCTTT; cdr3_aa: CATQDRPNTEAFF
d_call: -; clone_size: -; j_call: TRBJ2-3; v_call: TRBV6-6; cdr3_nt: TGTGCCAGCAGGAGGGGAGAGGGTACAGATACGCAGTATTTT; cdr3_aa: CASRRGEGTDTQYF
d_call: -; clone_size: -; j_call: TRBJ2-5; v_call: TRBV7-9; cdr3_nt: TGTGCCAGCAGCTTATTAATCGGGGAGACCCAGTACTTC; cdr3_aa: CASSLLIGETQYF
d_call: TRBD1; clone_size: -; j_call: TRBJ2-7; v_call: TRBV14; cdr3_nt: TGTGCCAGCAGCCAAGATGGGAGGATAGGACAGGGAAGCTCCTACGAGCAGTACTTC; cdr3_aa: CASSQDGRIGQGSSYEQYF
d_call: -; clone_size: -; j_call: TRBJ1-1; v_call: TRBV11-2; cdr3_nt: TGTGCCAGCAGCTTAGGGGCACCCGCTGAAGCTTTCTTT; cdr3_aa: CASSLGAPAEAFF
d_call: -; clone_size: -; j_call: TRBJ2-1; v_call: TRBV5-4; cdr3_nt: TGTGCCAGCAGCTTGGCCGGTTGGGGGGCCTACAATGAGCAGTTCTTC; cdr3_aa: CASSLAGWGAYNEQFF
d_call: -; clone_size: -; j_call: TRBJ1-3; v_call: TRBV7-2; cdr3_nt: TGTGCCAGCAGCGTCTGGGGCACCTCTGGAAACACCATATATTTT; cdr3_aa: CASSVWGTSGNTIYF
d_call: TRBD2; clone_size: -; j_call: TRBJ2-3; v_call: TRBV7-2; cdr3_nt: TGTGCCAGCAGCCTACTAGCGGGGGCAGATACGCAGTATTTT; cdr3_aa: CASSLLAGADTQYF
d_call: -; clone_size: -; j_call: TRBJ1-4; v_call: TRBV23-1; cdr3_nt: TGCGCCAGCAGTCCCGGGGACCCTAATGAAAAACTGTTTTTT; cdr3_aa: CASSPGDPNEKLFF